The T cell receptor (beta chain) described here comes from a study of cytomegalovirus exposure and HLA in healthy donors (dated by TCRdb to the late 2010s). Context from the whole study: In an earlier analysis of 587 of the donors, around 300 Gb of sequence data and 117 million unique TCR beta sequences from 150 million to 200 million T cells were reported. An early release that covered about 600 HLA-typed donors contained about 300 gigabases of sequencing data and 70 million to 100 million unique TCR sequences. The genetic ancestry cluster associated with self-reported Caucasian donors included 70% to 85% of the 398 genotyped donors. The study aimed to test whether cataloging public T cell receptors could reveal signatures of past pathogen exposure. The study used immunosequencing to profile the T cell repertoires of approximately 640 subjects and linked those repertoires to cytomegalovirus serostatus. A separate validation cohort of 100 to 150 different subjects was used in addition to the roughly 620-subject first cohort. High-throughput TCR immunosequencing, statistical association of individual TCRs with disease status, and machine learning were combined to predict cytomegalovirus infection status. In a later analysis, previously published TCR beta repertoires from more than 500 donors were re-analyzed and high-resolution HLA genotyping was added so that TCR occurrence patterns could be studied. Rather than drawing on any new phenotypic data, the later analysis identified candidate immune exposures from TCR beta sequences and the way those sequences occurred across donors. An earlier analysis of nearly 600 of the donors applied high-throughput TCR beta sequencing to assess whether each TCR beta V gene segment acted as functional or pseudogenic. Alongside the repertoire data, information on donor age, sex, ethnicity and CMV serostatus was compiled. A later genetic analysis took genome-wide SNP genotypes for about 55% of the 666 donors and used that subset as a discovery cohort. Every repertoire in the discovery cohort had been generated on one and the same sequencing platform. Class I and class II HLA loci were covered by the typing at four-digit resolution. Typing coverage varied by locus: about 620-630 donors for A, B, C, DRB1 and DQB1; roughly 500 for DQA1; more than 600 for DPA1; 450 to 480 for DPB1. Several DR-DQ haplotypes were treated as single units for association and clustering because of strong linkage in the cohort. Across approximately 400 genotyped donors of the cohort, an average of about 200,000 unique TCR beta nucleotide sequences per donor were sequenced, and roughly a sixth of those sequences were non-productive. What the study reported, not specific to this receptor: In a later analysis, most CMV-associated TCR beta chains were found to appear HLA-restricted, with HLA associations seemingly driven largely by CMV exposure. In this cohort, only TCR beta chains were sequenced, and detectable features were limited by the absence of alpha or paired-chain data. According to a later analysis, parvovirus B19, influenza, CMV and Epstein-Barr virus appeared linked to several top co-occurrence clusters. A few of the identified cytomegalovirus-associated TCR beta chains were confirmed in vitro to be specific for cytomegalovirus antigens. The presence/absence analyses assumed that sequencing depth was roughly uniform across donors, and that assumption may not be true. HLA typing was unavailable for some donors at each locus, so association tests used only the typed subset. According to a later genetic analysis, donors in an Asian-associated ancestry cluster had fewer N-insertions in productive TCRs than the approximately 650-donor mean. A later analysis found that HLA-associated TCR beta chains were more clonally expanded and had lower generation probabilities than equally common non-associated chains. In a later genetic analysis, a missense DCLRE1C variant was associated with V-gene and J-gene trimming of TCR beta chains, and the association was replicated in an independent cohort. A cluster of highly shared sequence variants was judged likely to be a technical artifact of the sequencing pipeline. Immune exposure information for the cohort was limited to CMV serostatus. The classifier was reported to diagnose cytomegalovirus status with high specificity and sensitivity in both the original and validation cohorts. Linkage disequilibrium might explain the correlated functional status among segregating V segments, but an unknown experimental factor could not be ruled out. In a later analysis, the rate of TCR association differed among HLA loci, with DRB1 alleles having the most associated TCRs and HLA-C alleles having the fewest. The 87-base-pair reads could not distinguish some IMGT-functional V segments, including TRBV6-2 and TRBV6-3, so those segments were excluded. Broadly in line with IMGT annotations, most TCR beta V segments showed up in productive rearrangements about 87% or about 30% of the time in an earlier analysis of some 590 of the donors. The earlier analysis of approximately 590 of the donors excluded roughly 17 rarely observed V segments, including chromosome 9 orphons, because counts were too low. Most TCR sequences were seen in very few donors, while some public TCRs were found in many individuals. The authors suggested that the approach could potentially be extended to other disease states and immunological phenotypes. A further reported finding was that TCR beta sequences accurately predicted the HLA-A and HLA-B alleles for most subjects in the first cohort. Assigning TCR associations to individual alleles was difficult when HLA alleles, especially DR and DQ, strongly co-occurred. In a later analysis, around 17,000 TCR beta sequences were associated with specific HLA alleles at a false discovery rate of 0.05. The study gave a list of under 200 TCR beta chains associated with cytomegalovirus.

The cohort comprised 550 to 700 healthy bone marrow donors. At the time of sampling, all cohort members were nominally healthy, though unrecorded immune exposures were likely present. The donor tested CMV seropositive, placing the donor among the roughly 300 seropositive members of the cohort. A peripheral blood sample was provided by each donor, and peripheral blood mononuclear cells were used for TCR beta sequencing. Genomic DNA was extracted from the blood cell samples with the Qiagen DNeasy Blood Extraction Kit. With respect to this clone: No antigen is known for it. At one of its ends the junction is not consistent with the germline gene, which may arise from a read error.

The cysteine opens and the phenylalanine closes a CDR3 of 12 amino acids. The entry retains the CDR3 DNA only, 36 bases that are in frame from base 1. CDR1 and CDR2, per the germline V gene, are SGHTS and YDEGEE. Libraries were prepared through the immunoSEQ multiplex PCR assay. A mixture of 60 forward primers for TCR Vbeta segments and 13 reverse primers for TCR Jbeta segments was used in the multiplex PCR. The CDR3 region of rearranged TCR beta genes was amplified from genomic DNA by a multiplex PCR assay. The Illumina HiSeq System was used to sequence the amplified TCR beta libraries as 87-base-pair reads. On the authors' methods: A later analysis counted about 76 million unique TCR beta chains across the 650 to 800 repertoires, and 10 million to 12 million of these chains were shared by at least two donors. Raw reads were error-corrected and collapsed into unique sequences by a nearest-neighbor algorithm in which closely related sequences were merged to remove PCR and sequencing errors. Alignment of CDR3 sequences to IMGT reference sequences was used to assign V, D and J gene segments. For a sequence to be retained, a match of at least six nucleotides to both a V gene segment and a J gene segment was required. A rearrangement was called productive if the CDR3 had no stop codons and remained in frame with V and J, and every other rearrangement was called non-productive. Following IMGT convention, CDR3 was defined as the stretch from the second conserved V-encoded cysteine up to the conserved J-encoded phenylalanine. The earlier analysis of 450 to 750 of the donors excluded any sequence lacking an unambiguous match to a single V gene segment. In an earlier analysis of approximately 560 of the donors, a V segment was called functional when productive rearrangements were above 56.7%, and segregating when the standard deviation between donors exceeded 5%. A statistical classification framework was developed to diagnose cytomegalovirus status using the catalog of TCR beta chain sequences. In a later analysis, V and J genes were assigned by comparing TCR nucleotide sequences against IMGT/GENE-DB human TR gene sequences. The TCRdist pipeline was used in a later analysis to assign CDR3 sequences and most-parsimonious VDJ recombination scenarios. In a later analysis, each TCR beta chain was defined by its CDR3 amino acid sequence together with its V-gene family, and reads without a unique V-gene family were excluded. As a way to deal with suspected cross-contamination and a sequencing artifact, a later analysis dropped 640 or so nucleotide sequences that were highly shared and had low generation probability. A later analysis calculated a clonal expansion index for each public chain from normalized within-repertoire ranks of inferred template counts. A later analysis computed generation probabilities with a VDJ recombination model fitted to out-of-frame rearrangements, and checked the results against IGoR. In a later analysis, hypergeometric tests were used to score TCR-TCR, TCR-HLA and TCR-CMV co-occurrence, with a repertoire-size bias correction applied to TCR pairs. A later analysis estimated false discovery rates by permuting HLA or CMV assignments 20 times. In a later analysis, co-occurring TCRs were grouped using DBSCAN, and TCRdist sequence similarity was added for clustering within HLA-allele-positive subsets. Co-occurrence clustering excluded repertoires with fewer than 30,000 or more than 120,000 public chains, plus five with anomalous nucleotide sharing. TCRdb re-hosts the immuneACCESS table, in-frame sequences only. Its copies lack some clones; in the studies checked, an unresolved V gene accounts for under half of them, and the cause for the rest is not known. V, J and clone size were drawn from that table, and D and trimming were deduced from the DNA. The sample includes 100,000 or so clones, with roughly four fifths observed a single time. The ten largest make up approximately 14% of the sample.

The specimen was PBMCs. Recombination linked TRBV5-8 to TRBJ2-7, and 8 junctional nucleotides match TRBD1. This receptor was identified in a male donor in good health and CMV-seropositive. The sequenced DNA is TGTGCCAGCAGCTATGTCCGGGGACAGGCTCGATTC. Its translation reads: CASSYVRGQARF.